Each of the 23 T cell receptor beta chains below was sequenced from the same sample in a study of a mutant IDH1 vaccine in newly diagnosed glioma (dated by TCRdb to the early 2020s). Library generation was performed with the immunoSEQ multiplex PCR assay. TCRdb stores this immuneACCESS table with in-frame sequences only. Part of the clones is absent; in the studies checked, under half of the shortfall reflects unresolved V genes, and no reason is known for the rest. The sample table contains some 47,000 clones; only one count was recorded for around 86% of them. The top ten clonotypes cover roughly 5% of the sample. The time point label, as the study defines it: week 35, safety follow-up. Each vaccine dose was 300 ug of a 20-mer mutant IDH1 peptide in Montanide, given subcutaneously with topical imiquimod. For these receptors, no antigen is known. Source: PBMCs, taken from a glioma patient whose treatment included an IDH1 peptide vaccine. The receptor set was obtained from a woman between 35 and 50 years old with glioma. Some clones in this sample may be carry-over from other donors' samples.

This rearrangement joins TRBV4-3 to TRBJ2-5; D is undetermined. CDR3 size: 13 residues. The germline V and J ends were trimmed by 1 base and 4 bases, with 7 bases remaining between them. Germline CDR1 reads LGHNA; CDR2 reads YSLEER. The CDR3 DNA reads as TGCGCCAGCAGCCAAGGTGCAGGAGAGACCCAGTACTTC. Residues: CASSQGAGETQYF.

This sequence joins TRBV5-1 and TRBJ2-5; 8 bases align to TRBD1. This CDR3 contains 15 residues. CDR1 and CDR2 from the germline V gene are SGHRS and YFSETQ. J gave up 3 bases and V 3 bases, and 7 bases lay outside the gene matches. The CDR3 loop reads CASSSMRDRKETQYF. The CDR3 DNA sequence: TGCGCCAGCAGCTCAATGAGGGACAGGAAAGAGACCCAGTACTTC.

The gene calls are TRBV28 and TRBJ1-5; D gene unclear. V lost 6 bases and J lost 3, with 12 bases in between. The CDR3 extends over 14 amino acids. Per the germline V gene, CDR1 is MDHEN and CDR2 is SYDVKM. The CDR3 sequence: CASSKTGLNQPQHF. CDR3 DNA: TGTGCCAGCAGCAAGACTGGACTCAATCAGCCCCAGCATTTT.

J is TRBJ1-1 and V is TRBV6-7; unclear D gene. TRBV6-7 is an open reading frame whose function is uncertain. The CDR3 runs to 11 residues. The V gene lost 10 bases and the J gene lost 4 bases, with 10 bases spanning the gap. The DNA for the CDR3 is TGTGCCACCCCCCTTGGCACTGAAGCTTTCTTT. It is translated as CATPLGTEAFF.

V usage is TRBV6-5 and J usage is TRBJ2-1; D might be TRBD1 (5 bases). V lost 3 bases to trimming and J lost 6 bases, with 9 bases between them. This CDR3 has 13 residues. In germline, CDR1 is MNHEY, CDR2 SVGAGI. In nucleotides, the CDR3 is TGTGCCAGCAGTTATTCGCAGGGCAATGAGCAGTTCTTC. Residues: CASSYSQGNEQFF.

The chain recombines TRBV5-1 with TRBJ1-1; 7 positions agree with TRBD1. Germline CDR1 SGHRS, CDR2 YFSETQ. This CDR3 comprises 14 residues. After removal of 4 bases from V and 1 base from J, the junction contained 4 bases not matched to a gene. The CDR3 reads CASSNYRGNTEAFF. In DNA, the CDR3 is TGCGCCAGCAGCAACTACAGGGGGAACACTGAAGCTTTCTTT.

This clone is a singleton in its sample. This chain joins TRBV4-3 and TRBJ1-1, with TRBD1 matching 9 bases. J was trimmed by 4 bases and V by 3 bases; bases with no gene match: 15. CDR3 length: 18 residues. The germline gives CDR1 LGHNA, CDR2 YSLEER. This chain's CDR3 is CASSHDTGGGVAVTEAFF. The CDR3 DNA follows: TGCGCCAGCAGCCACGATACAGGGGGCGGGGTGGCGGTCACTGAAGCTTTCTTT.

The chain carries TRBV28 and TRBJ1-3; no definite D call. CDR1 and CDR2 from the germline V gene are MDHEN and SYDVKM. CDR3 length: 15 residues. V gave up 8 bases and J gave up 4 bases, with 18 bases separating them. The chain's CDR3 is CASERMRSRGNTIYF. The CDR3 DNA is TGTGCCAGCGAGCGGATGAGAAGTCGGGGAAACACCATATATTTT.

V is TRBV6-5 and J is TRBJ1-1; D is ambiguous. This CDR3 spans 15 amino acids. Between the trimmed V and J ends, which lost 6 bases and 4 bases, there was a span of 18 bases. Germline CDR1 reads MNHEY; CDR2 reads SVGAGI. The CDR3 spells CASSRGPGWGTEAFF. The CDR3, as DNA: TGTGCCAGCAGCCGCGGCCCGGGTTGGGGCACTGAAGCTTTCTTT.

This clone was seen a few times. The chain is built from TRBV7-8 and TRBJ1-1, with D possibly matching TRBD1 (5 bases). This CDR3 region has 11 residues. Germline V gene lookup returns CDR1 SGHVS and CDR2 FQNEAQ. Trimming shortened V by 5 bases and J by 7 bases, and 8 bases separated the two germline ends. In DNA form, the CDR3 reads TGTGCCAGCAGCCGGGACTTTGAAGCTTTCTTT. It yields the protein CASSRDFEAFF.

This chain links TRBV9 with TRBJ2-3, with D perhaps TRBD2 (5 bases). The germline V and J ends were trimmed by 0 bases and 2 bases, with 10 bases remaining between them. The CDR3 length is 15 residues. Germline CDR1 reads SGDLS; CDR2 reads YYNGEE. The CDR3 DNA follows: TGTGCCAGCAGCGTAGGGAGGCGTGTCACAGATACGCAGTATTTT. Translating gives CASSVGRRVTDTQYF.

The chain is built from TRBV15 and TRBJ2-1; 7 bases fit TRBD1. There are 14 residues in the CDR3. Germline CDR1 and CDR2: LNHNV and YYDKDF (reference sequence). V dropped 2 bases and J dropped 7; count of bases not matched to a gene: 5. CDR3 sequence: CATSRPGTENEQFF. The CDR3 DNA reads as TGTGCCACCAGCAGACCCGGGACAGAGAATGAGCAGTTCTTC.

The V and J genes are TRBV28 and TRBJ2-1; D uncertain. This CDR3 region has 12 residues. Between the trimmed V and J ends, which lost 1 base and 9 bases, there was a span of 7 bases. Germline V CDR1 and CDR2: MDHEN, SYDVKM. CDR3 bases: TGTGCCAGCAGTTTATTCGGATCTGAGCAGTTCTTC. It yields the protein CASSLFGSEQFF.

The V and J genes are TRBV7-8 and TRBJ1-2, with a possible D match to TRBD1 (5 bases). This CDR3 is built from 15 residues. The V end was cut by 5 bases, the J end by 4 bases, with 17 bases between. Germline CDR1 SGHVS, CDR2 FQNEAQ. For the CDR3, the DNA is TGTGCCAGCAGCCTCCCCGGGGGGACTATCTATGGCTACACCTTC. The encoded protein is CASSLPGGTIYGYTF.

This clone was recorded once. V and J are TRBV7-9 and TRBJ2-5, with D maybe TRBD1 (5 bases). The CDR3 runs to 13 residues. V dropped 5 bases and J dropped 5 bases, with 12 bases sitting between them. Germline V gene data show CDR1 as SEHNR and CDR2 as FQNEAQ (reference sequence). In nucleotides, the CDR3 is TGTGCCAGCAGCCCCCGTCAGGGCGAGACCCAGTACTTC. It is translated as CASSPRQGETQYF.

The rearrangement links TRBV5-1 to TRBJ2-2, with TRBD2 matching 12 bases. CDR1 and CDR2 from the germline V gene are SGHRS and YFSETQ. This CDR3 contains 20 residues. J gave up 4 bases and V 0 bases, and 13 bases lay outside the gene matches. CDR3 residues: CASSLGASGGAYRATGELFF. Written as DNA, the CDR3 is TGCGCCAGCAGCTTGGGAGCTAGCGGGGGGGCCTATCGGGCCACCGGGGAGCTGTTTTTT.

In its sample, this clone was seen a few times. At one of its ends the junction is not consistent with the germline gene, which may arise from a read error. The rearrangement links TRBV7-7 to TRBJ2-7; a possible D gene is TRBD1 (6 bases). Germline loops: CDR1 SSHAT, CDR2 FNYEAQ (reference sequence). The CDR3 has 15 residues. CDR3 loop: CASSPGFQGSYEQYF. CDR3 DNA sequence: TGTGCTAGCAGCCCCGGTTTTCAGGGGTCCTACGAGCAGTACTTC.

The V and J genes are TRBV4-3 and TRBJ1-2; the D gene is possibly TRBD1 (6 bases). Germline V gives CDR1 LGHNA, CDR2 YSLEER. The CDR3 contains 14 residues. Trimming left V 4 bases short and J 7 bases short, with 16 bases between. The DNA of the CDR3 is TGCGCCAGCAGCCCAACGGGGGCCTATATTGGCTACACCTTC. Protein sequence: CASSPTGAYIGYTF.

The rearrangement uses TRBV7-3 and TRBJ2-2; D is ambiguous. Germline V gives CDR1 SGHTA, CDR2 FQGTGA. V lost 2 bases to trimming and J lost 1 base, with 14 bases between them. The CDR3 is 17 amino acids. CDR3 loop: CASSLFPRTLNTGELFF. The CDR3 DNA sequence: TGTGCCAGCAGCTTATTTCCCAGGACCCTGAACACCGGGGAGCTGTTTTTT.

The rearrangement joins TRBV5-1 to TRBJ1-2, with 8 bases that match TRBD1. Germline CDR1 SGHRS, CDR2 YFSETQ. The length of the CDR3 is 13 residues. V dropped 2 bases and J dropped 8; count of bases not matched to a gene: 5. As DNA, the CDR3 is TGCGCCAGCAGCTTATCCGGGACAGGAGGCTACACCTTC. Protein: CASSLSGTGGYTF.

The chain carries TRBV11-1 and TRBJ2-7, with TRBD2 matching 7 bases. V lost 10 bases and J lost 4; bases outside the gene matches: 16. Germline V gene lookup returns CDR1 SGHAT and CDR2 FQDESV (reference sequence). The CDR3 covers 15 residues. The CDR3 DNA follows: TGTGCCACACCTTACTCGGGACTAATTCCTTACGAGCAGTACTTC. It yields the protein CATPYSGLIPYEQYF.

The chain uses TRBV9 and TRBJ1-1; 8 nucleotides align to TRBD1. Germline V CDR1 and CDR2: SGDLS, YYNGEE. This CDR3 has 15 amino acids. Germline trimming cut 2 bases from V and 1 base from J; bases unmatched to any gene: 4. The CDR3 loop is CASSVTGATNTEAFF. The CDR3 DNA reads TGTGCCAGCAGCGTGACAGGGGCTACGAACACTGAAGCTTTCTTT. The variable domain in full, with the rest retrieved from reference TRBV9 and TRBJ1-1, is DSGVTQTPKHLITATGQRVTLRCSPRSGDLSVYWYQQSLDQGLQFLIQYYNGEERAKGNILERFSAQQFPDLHSELNLSSLELGDSALYFCASSVTGATNTEAFFGQGTRLTVV.

This chain links TRBV27 with TRBJ1-1, with D hard to call. Germline V gives CDR1 MNHEY, CDR2 SMNVEV (reference sequence). Trimming cost V 0 bases and J 6 bases, with 11 bases left between them. This CDR3 has 14 amino acids. The CDR3 coding sequence is TGTGCCAGCAGTTTATCGCGGGTTAGCGCTGAAGCTTTCTTT. Translation gives CASSLSRVSAEAFF.